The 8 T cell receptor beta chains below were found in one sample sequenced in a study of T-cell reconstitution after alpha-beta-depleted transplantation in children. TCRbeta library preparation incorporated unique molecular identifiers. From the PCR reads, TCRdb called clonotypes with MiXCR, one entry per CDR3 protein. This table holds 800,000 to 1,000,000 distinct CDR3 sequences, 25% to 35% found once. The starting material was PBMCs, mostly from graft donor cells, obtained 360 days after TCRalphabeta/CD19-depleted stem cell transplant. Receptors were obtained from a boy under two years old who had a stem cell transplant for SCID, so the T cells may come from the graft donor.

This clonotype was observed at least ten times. The CDR3 DNA sequence: TGCGCCAGCAGGCCGACAGTCCCACAAGAGACCCAGTACTTC. It codes for CASRPTVPQETQYF. The chain uses TRBV5-1 and TRBJ2-5, with D possibly TRBD1 on 5 matching bases. V lost 5 bases and J lost 2, with 13 bases in between. This CDR3 is 14 amino acids long. Germline CDR1 is SGHRS and CDR2 is YFSETQ.

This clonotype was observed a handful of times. The chain's CDR3 is CASSLQGGDSDEQYF. In DNA form, the CDR3 reads TGTGCCAGCAGTTTACAAGGGGGAGATAGTGACGAGCAGTACTTC. This chain links TRBV7-9 with TRBJ2-7, with D perhaps matching TRBD1 (6 bases). Germline V CDR1 and CDR2: SEHNR, FQNEAQ (reference sequence). The CDR3 totals 15 residues. Trimming removed 6 bases from V and 5 bases from J, with 20 bases in between.

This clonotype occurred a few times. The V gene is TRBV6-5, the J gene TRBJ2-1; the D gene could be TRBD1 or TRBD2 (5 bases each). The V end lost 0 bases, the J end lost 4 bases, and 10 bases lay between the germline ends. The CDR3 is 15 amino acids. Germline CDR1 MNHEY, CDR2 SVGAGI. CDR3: CASSYSGDGYNEQFF. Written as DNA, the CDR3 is TGTGCCAGCAGTTACTCGGGGGACGGATACAATGAGCAGTTCTTC.

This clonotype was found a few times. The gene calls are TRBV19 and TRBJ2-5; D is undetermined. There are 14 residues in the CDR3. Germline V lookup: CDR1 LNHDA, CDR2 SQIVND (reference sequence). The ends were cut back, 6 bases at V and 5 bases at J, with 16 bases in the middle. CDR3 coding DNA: TGTGCCAGTAGCCCAGGCGATGTCAGGGAGACCCAGTACTTC. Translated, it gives CASSPGDVRETQYF.

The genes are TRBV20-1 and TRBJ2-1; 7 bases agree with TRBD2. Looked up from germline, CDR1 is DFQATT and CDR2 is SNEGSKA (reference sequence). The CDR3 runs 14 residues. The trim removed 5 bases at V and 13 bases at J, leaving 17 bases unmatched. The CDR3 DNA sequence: TGCAGTGCTCGATCCCTCAGACTAGCTGGAACCCAGTTCTTC. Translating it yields CSARSLRLAGTQFF.

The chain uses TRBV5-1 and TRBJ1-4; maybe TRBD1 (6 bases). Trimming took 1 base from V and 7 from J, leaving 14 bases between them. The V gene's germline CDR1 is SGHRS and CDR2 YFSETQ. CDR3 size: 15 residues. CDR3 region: CASSLSRGGGEKLFF. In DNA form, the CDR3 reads TGCGCCAGCAGCTTGTCGAGGGGGGGAGGTGAAAAACTGTTTTTT.

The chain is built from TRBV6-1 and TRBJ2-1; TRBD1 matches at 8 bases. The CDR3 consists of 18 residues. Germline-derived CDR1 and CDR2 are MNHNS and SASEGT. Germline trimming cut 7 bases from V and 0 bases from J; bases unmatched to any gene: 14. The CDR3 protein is CASTPGQAHISSYNEQFF. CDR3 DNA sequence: TGTGCCAGCACACCGGGACAGGCTCATATTAGCTCCTACAATGAGCAGTTCTTC.

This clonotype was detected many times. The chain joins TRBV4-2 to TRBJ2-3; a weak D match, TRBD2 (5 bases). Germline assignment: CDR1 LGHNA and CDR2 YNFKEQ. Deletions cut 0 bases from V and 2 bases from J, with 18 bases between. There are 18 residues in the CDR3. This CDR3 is CASSQDATTLFPTDTQYF. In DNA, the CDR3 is TGTGCCAGCAGCCAAGACGCGACTACCCTCTTTCCCACAGATACGCAGTATTTT.